The T cell receptor beta chain under discussion was sequenced for a study of blood T cell repertoires in COVID-19. The CDR3 spans 12 residues. The J segment lost 7 bases and the V segment lost 5 bases, leaving 4 bases of the junction unmatched. The germline gives CDR1 GTSNPN, CDR2 SVGIG (reference sequence). Repertoires were generated with immunoSEQ multiplex PCR, while TCRdb's copy carries only in-frame clones and drops some. The data show under 200,000 clones, about 88% seen once. The rearrangement links TRBV30 to TRBJ1-1, with 10 bases matching TRBD1. The receptor was derived from a man aged 18 to 29 with acute or convalescent COVID-19. Sequenced: peripheral blood. The CDR3 nucleotides are TGTGCCTGGTCCGGGACAGGGGTTGAAGCTTTCTTT. Protein product: CAWSGTGVEAFF.